This TCR beta chain comes out of a study of T cells in Graves' hyperthyroidism and ophthalmopathy. Overall study results and limits: Patients with ophthalmopathy were separated from those with stable hyperthyroidism by a 13 V-J model. Clonotypes that were expanded in thyroid above 0.001 mostly appeared in blood too.

This clonotype was observed many times. Its specificity is unknown. PBMCs stemmed from more than 7.5 ml fresh peripheral blood. The CDR3 regions of TCR beta were amplified from RNA transcripts. Primed by the HTBI set, a first-round RT-PCR was run on the TCR CDR3. TCRdb fed the multiplex PCR reads into MiXCR, producing one record per CDR3 protein. The sample has approximately 330,000 distinct CDR3 sequences; 21% are singletons. Germline trimming cut 6 bases from V and 2 bases from J; bases unmatched to any gene: 10. In germline, CDR1 is MDHEN, CDR2 SYDVKM. CDR3 length equals 16 residues. Specimen: blood. The TCR sequence derives from a woman in her 50s with Graves' hyperthyroidism. This chain connects TRBV28 to TRBJ2-3; 8 bases are shared with TRBD2. The CDR3 bases are TGTGCCAGCAGCCCCGGAGCGGGGGCAATCACAGATACGCAGTATTTT. Its protein is CASSPGAGAITDTQYF.